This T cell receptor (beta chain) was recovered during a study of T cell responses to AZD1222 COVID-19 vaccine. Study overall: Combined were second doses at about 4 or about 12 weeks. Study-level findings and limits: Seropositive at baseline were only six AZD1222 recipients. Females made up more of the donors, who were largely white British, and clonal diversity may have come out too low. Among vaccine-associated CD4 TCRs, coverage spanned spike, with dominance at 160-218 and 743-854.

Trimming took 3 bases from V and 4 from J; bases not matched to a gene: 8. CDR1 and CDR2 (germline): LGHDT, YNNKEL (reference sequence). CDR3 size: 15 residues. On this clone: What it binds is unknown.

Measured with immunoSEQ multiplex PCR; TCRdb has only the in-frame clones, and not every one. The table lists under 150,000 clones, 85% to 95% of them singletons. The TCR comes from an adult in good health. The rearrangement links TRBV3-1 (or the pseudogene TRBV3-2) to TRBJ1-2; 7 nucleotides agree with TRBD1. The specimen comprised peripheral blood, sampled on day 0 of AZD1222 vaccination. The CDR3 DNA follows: TGTGCCAGCAGCCAGTTCGAAGGGGGCGCCTATGGCTACACCTTC. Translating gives CASSQFEGGAYGYTF.